This T cell receptor beta chain was found in a study of regulatory dendritic cells for organ transplantation. Assay used: immunoSEQ multiplex PCR; TCRdb lists only in-frame clones, some missing. Counted here are 20,000 to 25,000 clones, 85% occurring once; the ten biggest clones make up 0.26%. Sorted T cells were CFSE-labeled and cultured 5 days with allogeneic regulatory or mature dendritic cells at 1:10. The CDR3 runs 14 residues. Trimming stripped 0 bases from V and 6 bases from J, with 12 bases between. Germline CDR1 reads SGHTA; CDR2 reads FQGTGA. This clone turned up a few times. Its antigen is still unknown.

This receptor was obtained from a human donor in good health. The chain carries TRBV7-3 and TRBJ2-7, with a possible D match to TRBD1 (5 bases). Sequencing was carried out using naive CD4+ T cells from blood cultured with dendritic cells. Subset given: CD45RA+ naive T cells. Written as DNA, the CDR3 is TGTGCCAGCAGCTTAACAAACCAGGGTGGCGAGCAGTACTTC. Amino acid sequence: CASSLTNQGGEQYF.